These T cell receptor beta chains were read from a single sample in a study of blood T cell repertoires in COVID-19. Assay: immunoSEQ multiplex PCR; the TCRdb copy retains only in-frame clones and omits some. This table holds about 82,000 clones, about 78% found once. The source material was peripheral blood. These receptors were taken from a man aged 60 to 75 with COVID-19, enrolled during active disease. The CDR3 runs from the conserved cysteine through the conserved F or W. Each record gives: J gene, V gene, D gene, clone size, CDR3 DNA, CDR3 protein. The D gene is left open where the match is weak. Where a row states a size, it is once, few, many or the class of an expanded clone; other rows omit it.

TRBJ2-1 TRBV30 TRBD2 . TGTGCCTGGAGTGTAGGCCAGACTAGCGGGGCCTACAATGAGCAGTTCTTC CAWSVGQTSGAYNEQFF
TRBJ2-3 TRBV18 . . TGTGCCAGCTCACCACTGCCTGTCGGTAGCGGACCCACAGATACGCAGTATTTT CASSPLPVGSGPTDTQYF
TRBJ1-2 TRBV19 . . TGTGCCAGTAGTATAGGAGCAGGTCCGGCGCATGGCTACACCTTC CASSIGAGPAHGYTF
TRBJ2-5 TRBV7-2 TRBD1 once TGTGCCAGCAGCCCACAGGGACAGGAAGAGACCCAGTACTTC CASSPQGQEETQYF
TRBJ2-5 TRBV14 TRBD1 . TGTGCCAGCAGCCAAGTAGGACAGGGGTACCAAGAGACCCAGTACTTC CASSQVGQGYQETQYF
TRBJ1-1 TRBV12-3/TRBV12-4 TRBD1 . TGTGCCAGCAGGACAGGGGCGGCTGAAGCTTTCTTT CASRTGAAEAFF
TRBJ2-7 TRBV11-2 . few TGTGCCAGCAGCCTCTCCCGACAGACCTACGAGCAGTACTTC CASSLSRQTYEQYF
TRBJ2-7 TRBV6-2/TRBV6-3 TRBD1 . TGTGCCAGCAGTCAGGGAGGAAAGACAGGGGCATGGGAGCAGTACTTC CASSQGGKTGAWEQYF
TRBJ2-2 TRBV7-6 . . TGTGCCAGCAGCCAAGCCCTCCCGGGAGCTGCGAACACCGGGGAGCTGTTTTTT CASSQALPGAANTGELFF
TRBJ1-2 TRBV3-1/TRBV3-2 TRBD1 . TGTGCCAGCAGCCAAGGAGGACAGGGGGCCAGGAGGACCTTC CASSQGGQGARRTF
TRBJ2-7 TRBV14 TRBD1 . TGTGCCAGCAGCCAAGAGCTACCCGGGACAGGGACCCTACTCGAGCAGTACTTC CASSQELPGTGTLLEQYF
TRBJ2-7 TRBV19 . . TGTGCCAGTAGTATCGAAGACAGCACTTACGAGCAGTACTTC CASSIEDSTYEQYF
TRBJ2-7 TRBV5-8 TRBD2 . TGTGCCAGCAGCTTGTATCTAGCGGGAGGTCTCGAGCAGTACTTC CASSLYLAGGLEQYF
TRBJ2-2 TRBV7-8 . once TGTGCCAGCAGCACGCCCCGCGGCAGGGCGAACACCGGGGAGCTGTTTTTT CASSTPRGRANTGELFF
TRBJ2-7 TRBV5-1 TRBD2 . TGCGCCAGCAAAAGACTAGCGGGAGAGTCCTACGAGCAGTACTTC CASKRLAGESYEQYF